The 11 T cell receptor beta chains listed next were all sequenced from one sample in a study of beta chain features in type 1 diabetes. Expressed TCRB transcripts were sequenced, since all the RNA that had been isolated was reverse transcribed. Repertoires were generated with immunoSEQ multiplex PCR, while TCRdb's copy carries only in-frame clones and drops some. The table records 130,000 or so clones, about a tenth of them present only once. Sequencing was performed on central memory CD4+ T cells from blood. The receptors stem from a man between 18 and 35 years old in good health.

A few counts support this clone. This chain links TRBV2 with TRBJ1-2; D gene uncertain. Per the germline V gene, CDR1 is SNHLY and CDR2 is FYNNEI. This CDR3 is built from 13 residues. V gave up 7 bases and J gave up 0 bases, with 9 bases separating them. CDR3 loop: CASIVIANYGYTF. The CDR3 coding sequence is TGTGCCAGCATCGTAATAGCTAACTATGGCTACACCTTC.

A note on this clone: The sample contains more than one DNA sequence encoding this CDR3. The V call is TRBV5-6, the J call TRBJ2-6, with no clear D. Germline lookup yields CDR1 SGHDT and CDR2 YYEEEE. The CDR3 totals 17 residues. Trimming cost V 4 bases and J 0 bases, with 14 bases left between them. Here the CDR3 DNA reads TGTGCCAGCAGCAGAGCAGGTTATGGCTCTGGGGCCAACGTCCTGACTTTC. Protein product: CASSRAGYGSGANVLTF. Full variable domain (outside the CDR3, taken from reference TRBV5-6 and TRBJ2-6): DAGVTQSPTHLIKTRGQQVTLRCSPKSGHDTVSWYQQALGQGPQFIFQYYEEEERQRGNFPDRFSGHQFPNYSSELNVNALLLGDSALYLCASSRAGYGSGANVLTFGAGSRLTVL.

V usage is TRBV18 and J usage is TRBJ2-2; TRBD2 aligns across 9 bases. CDR1 and CDR2 (germline): KGHSH, LQKENI. The ends lost 5 bases at V and 3 bases at J; junction bases unmatched: 4. The CDR3 has 15 amino acids. CDR3 loop: CASSAGLADTGELFF. The CDR3 nucleotides are TGTGCCAGCTCAGCGGGACTAGCCGACACCGGGGAGCTGTTTTTT.

This clone is medium-sized. CDR3 in amino acids: CASSLPGSGEQYF. For the CDR3, the DNA is TGTGCCAGTAGTCTCCCCGGAAGCGGGGAGCAGTACTTC. The rearrangement joins TRBV19 to TRBJ2-7, with TRBD2 as a possible D gene (6 bases). The CDR3 length is 13 residues. V gave up 5 bases and J gave up 7 bases, with 15 bases separating them. CDR1 and CDR2 from the germline V gene are LNHDA and SQIVND (reference sequence).

The chain joins TRBV5-1 to TRBJ2-2; D remains ambiguous. The germline V gene encodes CDR1 SGHRS and CDR2 YFSETQ. Trimming stripped 2 bases from V and 2 bases from J, with 7 bases between. The CDR3 runs to 14 residues. CDR3 in amino acids: CASSFNTNTGELFF. DNA for the CDR3: TGCGCCAGCAGCTTTAACACAAACACCGGGGAGCTGTTTTTT.

The chain couples TRBV2 to TRBJ1-6; possibly TRBD1 for D (5 bases). Germline CDR1 SNHLY, CDR2 FYNNEI. The CDR3 contains 15 residues. Trimming took off 2 bases at V and 4 bases at J, with 9 bases between the two ends. In DNA form, the CDR3 reads TGTGCCAGCAGTGAAAAGGACACGTATAATTCACCCCTCCACTTT. It is translated as CASSEKDTYNSPLHF.

This rearrangement joins TRBV6-1 to TRBJ1-6, with D possibly being TRBD1 (6 bases). The CDR3 is made up of 17 amino acids. Germline values: CDR1 MNHNS, CDR2 SASEGT. Deletions cut 0 bases from V and 7 bases from J, with 16 bases between. The CDR3 region is CASSEALWDRGNSPLHF. The CDR3, as DNA: TGTGCCAGCAGTGAAGCGCTTTGGGATAGGGGGAATTCACCCCTCCACTTT.

The CDR3 DNA reads as TGTGCCTGGAGCATACAGGGTTACGAGCAGTACTTC. Residues: CAWSIQGYEQYF. The rearrangement joins TRBV30 to TRBJ2-7; possible D gene TRBD1, 6 bases. The CDR3 length is 12 residues. Germline CDR1 reads GTSNPN; CDR2 reads SVGIG (reference sequence). Trimming stripped 3 bases from V and 4 bases from J, with 10 bases between.

This clone has only a few counts. The chain employs TRBV5-1 and TRBJ2-2; the D gene is possibly TRBD1 (6 bases). The V end was cut by 3 bases, the J end by 4 bases, with 16 bases between. In germline, CDR1 is SGHRS, CDR2 YFSETQ. The CDR3 totals 16 residues. The CDR3 loop is CASSSDRRGSTGELFF. CDR3 DNA: TGCGCCAGCAGCTCGGACCGCAGGGGATCCACCGGGGAGCTGTTTTTT.

The rearrangement links TRBV5-1 to TRBJ1-4; possible D gene TRBD1, 6 bases. V was trimmed by 0 bases and J by 5 bases, leaving 11 bases between them. The germline CDR1 and CDR2 sequences are SGHRS and YFSETQ. CDR3 length: 15 amino acids. CDR3: CASSLVTGGNEKLFF. Here the CDR3 DNA reads TGCGCCAGCAGCTTGGTGACAGGTGGAAATGAAAAACTGTTTTTT.

In its sample, this clone was seen a few times. The chain recombines TRBV5-1 with TRBJ1-2; TRBD1 is a possible D gene (5 bases). V lost 0 bases and J lost 6, with 9 bases in between. Germline CDR1 SGHRS, CDR2 YFSETQ. The CDR3 has 13 residues. CDR3: CASSLAGSHGYTF. Written as DNA, the CDR3 is TGCGCCAGCAGCTTGGCAGGGTCCCATGGCTACACCTTC.